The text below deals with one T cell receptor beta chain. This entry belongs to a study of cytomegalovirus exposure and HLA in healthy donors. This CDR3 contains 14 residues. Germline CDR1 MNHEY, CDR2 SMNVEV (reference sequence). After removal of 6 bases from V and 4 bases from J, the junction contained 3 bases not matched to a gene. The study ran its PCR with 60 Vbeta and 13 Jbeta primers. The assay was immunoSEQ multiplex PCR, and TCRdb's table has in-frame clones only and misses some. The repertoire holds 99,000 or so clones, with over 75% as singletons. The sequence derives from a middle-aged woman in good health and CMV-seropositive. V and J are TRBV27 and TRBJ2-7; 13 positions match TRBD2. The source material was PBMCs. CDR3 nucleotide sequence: TGTGCCAGCAGCCGGACTAGCGGGGGTTACGAGCAGTACTTC. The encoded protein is CASSRTSGGYEQYF.